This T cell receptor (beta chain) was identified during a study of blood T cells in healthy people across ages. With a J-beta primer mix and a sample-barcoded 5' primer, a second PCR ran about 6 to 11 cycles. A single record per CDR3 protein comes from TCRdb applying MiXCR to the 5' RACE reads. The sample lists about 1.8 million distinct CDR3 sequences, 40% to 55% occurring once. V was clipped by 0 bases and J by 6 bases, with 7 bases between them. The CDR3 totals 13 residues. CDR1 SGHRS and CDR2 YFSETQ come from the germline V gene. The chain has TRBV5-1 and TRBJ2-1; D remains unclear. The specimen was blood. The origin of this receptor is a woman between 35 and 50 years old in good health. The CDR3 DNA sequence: TGCGCCAGCAGCTTGGGTACGCCCAATGAGCAGTTCTTC. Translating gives CASSLGTPNEQFF.